This T cell receptor beta chain was sequenced during a study of T cells in Graves' hyperthyroidism and ophthalmopathy. The CDR3 length is 14 residues. V lost 11 bases, J lost 0 bases, and 4 bases stayed unmatched. Looked up from germline, CDR1 is MGHDK and CDR2 is SYGVNS. The CDR3 regions of TCR beta were amplified from RNA transcripts. In the first-round RT-PCR of the TCR CDR3, the HTBI primer set was used. TCRdb reprocessed the multiplex PCR reads via MiXCR and lists one record per CDR3 protein. The sample has 450,000 to 700,000 distinct CDR3 sequences; around 45% are singletons. The sample holds many counts of this clonotype.

The receptor's source is a woman between 18 and 30 years old with Graves' hyperthyroidism. The V and J genes are TRBV25-1 and TRBJ2-6; 7 nucleotides match TRBD1. Sequencing input: peripheral blood or thyroid tissue (not recorded which). The CDR3 DNA follows: TGTGCCGCACGGGACAGCTCTGGGGCCAACGTCCTGACTTTC. It encodes CAARDSSGANVLTF.